This T cell receptor beta chain derives from a study of TIL therapy for anti-PD-1-resistant metastatic lung cancer. Study-level background: Most patients had lung adenocarcinoma; four tumors were EGFR-mutant, two ALK-rearranged; half smoked currently or formerly.

Sequencing used immunoSEQ v3. The data were produced by immunoSEQ multiplex PCR, yet TCRdb's version contains in-frame clones alone and is incomplete. The table shows about 50,000 clones, with 70% to 90% occurring only once. Time point meaning: pre-treatment sample, taken before nivolumab and TIL therapy. The material was blood, obtained at baseline. The source is a person aged 25-85 years with non-small cell lung cancer.

This chain's CDR3 is CASSVGVGYNEQFF. The CDR3 DNA reads TGTGCCAGCAGCGTAGGTGTGGGGTACAATGAGCAGTTCTTC. The chain carries TRBV9 and TRBJ2-1; D is undetermined. Trimming pared 0 bases from V and 4 bases from J, leaving 8 bases between. The CDR3 runs to 14 residues. CDR1 is SGDLS and CDR2 is YYNGEE in the germline V gene.